This is a list of T cell receptor beta chains from one sample in a study of CD8 T cells in Susac syndrome. One entry per CDR3 protein results from TCRdb running MiXCR on the immunoSEQ multiplex PCR reads. The sample holds about 190,000 distinct CDR3 sequences, 90% to 97% seen once. What was sequenced was CD4+ T cells from PBMCs. The receptors originated from a human donor with Susac syndrome. The CDR3 runs from the conserved cysteine through the conserved F or W. D genes are given only for firm matches. Rows give clone size only sometimes, using once, few, many, or a class for an expanded clone.

clone_size	v_call	j_call	d_call	cdr3_aa	cdr3_nt
once	TRBV7-2	TRBJ1-2	NA	CASSLDLLRTSYGYTF	TGTGCCAGCAGCTTAGATTTACTTAGGACATCCTATGGCTACACCTTC
NA	TRBV13	TRBJ1-6	NA	CASSLRGLGDSPLHF	TGTGCCAGCAGCTTAAGAGGGCTTGGAGATTCACCCCTCCACTTT
NA	TRBV3-1	TRBJ2-1	NA	CASSIRIQGYEQFF	TGTGCCAGCAGCATTCGAATCCAGGGTTATGAGCAGTTCTTC
NA	TRBV30	TRBJ1-3	NA	CAWRLSSGNTIYF	TGTGCCTGGAGACTAAGCTCTGGAAACACCATATATTTT
once	TRBV30	TRBJ2-3	NA	CAWSPSGDGDTQYF	TGTGCCTGGAGCCCCTCGGGGGATGGAGATACGCAGTATTTT
NA	TRBV12-5	TRBJ2-7	NA	CASGLDSAGSYEQYF	TGTGCTAGTGGTTTGGACAGCGCAGGCTCCTACGAGCAGTACTTC
NA	TRBV11-1	TRBJ1-6	NA	CASSLNLGNSPLHF	TGTGCCAGCAGCTTAAACTTGGGGAATTCACCCCTCCACTTT
NA	TRBV15	TRBJ2-2	NA	CATSRVGDANTGELFF	TGTGCCACCAGCAGAGTGGGGGATGCGAACACCGGGGAGCTGTTTTTT
few	TRBV30	TRBJ1-6	NA	CAWSVGRVGSPLHF	TGTGCCTGGAGTGTGGGCAGGGTGGGCTCACCCCTCCACTTT
NA	TRBV5-6	TRBJ2-1	NA	CASSFLASGEQFF	TGTGCCAGCAGCTTTCTAGCGTCCGGTGAGCAGTTCTTC
once	TRBV7-3	TRBJ2-6	TRBD2	CASSWPGGQGANVLTF	TGTGCCAGCAGCTGGCCGGGGGGGCAAGGGGCCAACGTCCTGACTTTC
NA	TRBV6-2/TRBV6-3	TRBJ1-6	TRBD1	CASNADRRPLHF	TGTGCCAGCAACGCGGACAGGCGACCCCTCCACTTT